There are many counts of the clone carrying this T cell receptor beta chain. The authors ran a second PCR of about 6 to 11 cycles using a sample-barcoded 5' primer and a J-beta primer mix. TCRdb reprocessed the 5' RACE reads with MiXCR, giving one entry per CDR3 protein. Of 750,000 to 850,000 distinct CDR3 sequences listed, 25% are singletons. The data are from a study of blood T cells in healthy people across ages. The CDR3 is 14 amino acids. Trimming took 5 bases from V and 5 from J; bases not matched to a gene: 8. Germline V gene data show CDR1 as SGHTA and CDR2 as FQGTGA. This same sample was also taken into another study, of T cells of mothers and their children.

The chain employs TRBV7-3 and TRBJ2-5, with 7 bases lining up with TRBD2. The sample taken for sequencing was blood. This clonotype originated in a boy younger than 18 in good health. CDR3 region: CASSIGGGDETQYF. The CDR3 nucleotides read TGTGCCAGCAGCATCGGGGGAGGGGACGAGACCCAGTACTTC.